The 27 T cell receptor beta chains in this list originate from one sample, sequenced in a study of T cells after yellow fever vaccination. TCRdb passed the 5' RACE reads through MiXCR, listing each CDR3 protein once. This table has around 500,000 distinct CDR3 sequences, 20% to 25% appearing once. The sample here was PBMCs, taken 21 days after the first yellow fever vaccination. The receptors here all came from a man between 18 and 29 years old who received the YFV17D yellow fever vaccine.

This clonotype was seen ten or more times. The CDR3 reads CASSITGTGSSGYTF. The DNA for the CDR3 is TGTGCCAGCAGCATAACCGGGACAGGGTCAAGTGGCTACACCTTC. The rearrangement links TRBV7-2 to TRBJ1-2; 9 bases match TRBD1. V was clipped by 5 bases and J by 7 bases; unmatched bases: 11. CDR3 length: 15 residues. CDR1 and CDR2 (germline): SGHTA, FQGNSA. The complete variable domain, with remaining parts taken from reference TRBV7-2 and TRBJ1-2, reads GAGVSQSPSNKVTEKGKDVELRCDPISGHTALYWYRQSLGQGLEFLIYFQGNSAPDKSGLPSDRFSAERTGGSVSTLTIQRTQQEDSAVYLCASSITGTGSSGYTFGSGTRLTVV.

This clonotype was counted a few times. This chain connects TRBV12-3 or TRBV12-4 to TRBJ1-5; D is unresolved. Trimming removed 2 bases at V and 1 base at J, with 12 bases between. The CDR3 sequence is 16 residues long. The CDR3 region has the DNA TGTGCCAGCAGTTTAAAGGGCCCCGGGAGCAATCAGCCCCAGCATTTT. Its translation: CASSLKGPGSNQPQHF.

This clonotype was seen a handful of times. The chain is built from TRBV20-1 and TRBJ1-1, with D tentatively TRBD1 (6 bases). The CDR3 sequence is 14 residues long. V was shortened by 2 bases and J by 0 bases, with 10 bases between the two germline ends. Germline loops: CDR1 DFQATT, CDR2 SNEGSKA (reference sequence). This CDR3 is CSARLGQMNTEAFF. The CDR3 DNA sequence: TGCAGTGCTAGACTTGGACAGATGAACACTGAAGCTTTCTTT.

This clonotype was detected only a few times. This chain connects TRBV6-2 or TRBV6-3 to TRBJ2-5, with D perhaps matching TRBD1 or TRBD2 (5 bases each). The CDR3 is 14 residues long. Germline assignment: CDR1 MNHEY and CDR2 SVGEGT. Deletions cut 0 bases from V and 5 bases from J, with 10 bases between. CDR3 DNA: TGTGCCAGCAGTTACTCCGGCAGGGACGAGACCCAGTACTTC. Amino acid sequence: CASSYSGRDETQYF.

This clonotype appeared once. This sequence joins TRBV5-6 and TRBJ1-6; no firm D call. V lost 3 bases, J lost 9 bases, and 7 bases lay in between. From germline, CDR1 is SGHDT and CDR2 YYEEEE. CDR3 length equals 12 residues. The CDR3 DNA reads as TGTGCCAGCAGCTCGTATGGTTCACCCCTCCACTTT. Protein sequence: CASSSYGSPLHF.

This sequence joins TRBV4-1 and TRBJ2-3, with 10 bases lining up with TRBD2. The V gene end was trimmed by 1 base and the J gene end by 4 bases; junction bases not matched to a gene: 14. The CDR3 is 19 residues long. The germline V gene has CDR1 MGHRA and CDR2 YSYEKL. CDR3: CASSQGRTRKRGGSDTQYF. In DNA form, the CDR3 reads TGCGCCAGCAGCCAAGGGAGAACCCGAAAGCGGGGGGGATCAGATACGCAGTATTTT.

This clonotype was found a few times. The chain has TRBV7-9 and TRBJ1-4; no clear D. V was trimmed by 4 bases and J by 7 bases, leaving 10 bases between them. The germline V gene has CDR1 SEHNR and CDR2 FQNEAQ (reference sequence). This CDR3 region has 13 residues. CDR3 bases: TGTGCCAGCAGCTCGACGGAAGGTGAAAAACTGTTTTTT. Translated: CASSSTEGEKLFF.

This clonotype was picked up a small number of times. The chain employs TRBV7-8 and TRBJ2-7; 7 bases map to TRBD1. Looked up from germline, CDR1 is SGHVS and CDR2 is FQNEAQ. This CDR3 comprises 16 residues. Unmatched junction bases numbered 12, after V lost 1 base and J lost 6 bases. The CDR3 sequence: CASSLVSKGATGEQYV. The CDR3 DNA reads TGTGCCAGCAGCTTAGTTTCAAAGGGGGCGACAGGCGAGCAGTACGTC.

This clonotype occurred a few times. This rearrangement joins TRBV29-1 to TRBJ2-7, with TRBD1 identical over 8 bases. Germline trimming cut 7 bases from V and 7 bases from J; bases unmatched to any gene: 9. Germline assignment: CDR1 SQVTM and CDR2 ANQGSEA. The CDR3 loop spans 12 amino acids. CDR3: CSGGQGASEQYF. CDR3 DNA: TGCAGCGGGGGGCAGGGGGCATCGGAGCAGTACTTC.

V and J are TRBV7-3 and TRBJ2-7; the D gene is possibly TRBD2 (7 bases). The ends were cut back, 0 bases at V and 4 bases at J, with 13 bases in the middle. From germline, CDR1 is SGHTA and CDR2 FQGTGA. The length of the CDR3 is 15 residues. The CDR3 DNA is TGTGCCAGCAGCTTAACCGCGGGGGCCCCTTACGAGCAGTACTTC. Protein sequence: CASSLTAGAPYEQYF.

The chain uses TRBV7-4 and TRBJ1-5; TRBD1 might be the D (6 bases). Germline V gene data show CDR1 as SGHVT and CDR2 as SQSDAQ. The CDR3 runs to 15 residues. V shed 6 bases and J shed 5 bases, with 17 bases lying between them. CDR3 residues: CASSSRQVKDQPQHF. In nucleotides, the CDR3 is TGTGCCAGCAGTTCCCGACAGGTTAAGGATCAGCCCCAGCATTTT.

V gene TRBV30 combines with J gene TRBJ1-5; 9 bases line up with TRBD1. The CDR3 totals 14 residues. Per the germline V gene, CDR1 is GTSNPN and CDR2 is SVGIG (reference sequence). Trimming at V came to 3 bases and at J to 7 bases, leaving 7 bases not matched to a gene. CDR3 sequence reads: CAWSLTGGGQPQHF. CDR3 sequence (DNA): TGTGCCTGGAGCCTAACAGGGGGCGGCCAGCCCCAGCATTTT.

This clonotype has more than one count but fewer than ten. The chain couples TRBV5-1 to TRBJ2-1; D uncertain. The CDR3 totals 17 residues. The V gene lost 1 base and the J gene lost 0 bases, with 14 bases spanning the gap. The germline gives CDR1 SGHRS, CDR2 YFSETQ. As DNA, the CDR3 is TGCGCCAGCAGCTTGATGGGTGGCCCTAGCTCCTACAATGAGCAGTTCTTC. It specifies CASSLMGGPSSYNEQFF.

The chain combines TRBV5-1 with TRBJ1-6, with 7 bases fitting TRBD1. CDR1 is SGHRS, CDR2 YFSETQ, per germline. V lost 4 bases to trimming and J lost 7 bases; unmatched junction nucleotides: 5. This CDR3 has 14 amino acids. CDR3 nucleotides: TGCGCCAGCAGCGGGGACAGAGGAAATTCACCCCTCCACTTT. Protein sequence: CASSGDRGNSPLHF.

This clonotype was picked up a small number of times. The V call is TRBV4-2, the J call TRBJ2-3; D possibly matches TRBD1 or TRBD2 (5 bases each). Looked up from germline, CDR1 is LGHNA and CDR2 is YNFKEQ. The CDR3 loop spans 14 amino acids. With 3 bases removed from V and 4 bases from J, the gap between germline ends came to 11 bases. The chain's CDR3 is CASSQGTSADTQYF. The DNA of the CDR3 is TGTGCCAGCAGCCAGGGGACGAGCGCAGATACGCAGTATTTT.

This clonotype was counted only a few times. This chain uses TRBV28 with TRBJ1-6, with TRBD1 matching over 7 bases. This CDR3 is 14 amino acids long. From germline, CDR1 is MDHEN and CDR2 SYDVKM. The J segment lost 6 bases and the V segment lost 6 bases, leaving 5 bases of the junction unmatched. CDR3 DNA sequence: TGTGCCAGCAGGGCAGGGGGTGCTAATTCACCCCTCCACTTT. Protein: CASRAGGANSPLHF.

This clonotype was recorded a few times. This chain joins TRBV30 and TRBJ1-5; no clear D. V was trimmed by 2 bases and J by 4 bases, leaving 12 bases between them. The CDR3 spans 14 residues. Looked up from germline, CDR1 is GTSNPN and CDR2 is SVGIG (reference sequence). The CDR3 sequence is CAWSPLWRNQPQHF. Here the CDR3 DNA reads TGTGCCTGGAGTCCGCTATGGAGGAATCAGCCCCAGCATTTT.

This clonotype came up a few times. V gene TRBV25-1 combines with J gene TRBJ2-7; D possibly corresponds to TRBD1 (6 bases). Per germline, CDR1 MGHDK and CDR2 SYGVNS. V was clipped by 4 bases and J by 0 bases, with 10 bases between them. CDR3 size: 14 residues. DNA for the CDR3: TGTGCCAGCAGTGTACGGGACAACTCCTACGAGCAGTACTTC. Translating gives CASSVRDNSYEQYF.

This clonotype was observed a handful of times. This chain links TRBV6-5 with TRBJ2-1; D call uncertain. V was shortened by 0 bases and J by 2 bases, with 5 bases between the two germline ends. Germline loops: CDR1 MNHEY, CDR2 SVGAGI. CDR3 size: 14 residues. The CDR3 DNA follows: TGTGCCAGCAGTTACTCGACGGCCTACAATGAGCAGTTCTTC. The encoded protein is CASSYSTAYNEQFF.

In its sample, this clonotype was seen once. The genes are TRBV6-1 and TRBJ2-5; either TRBD1 or TRBD2 may fit D (6 bases each). Trimming cost V 3 bases and J 5 bases, with 16 bases left between them. This CDR3 region has 15 residues. Germline CDR1 reads MNHNS; CDR2 reads SASEGT. The CDR3 region is CASSDRHRGHETQYF. The CDR3 DNA sequence: TGTGCCAGCAGTGATCGCCACCGGGGGCACGAGACCCAGTACTTC.

The genes are TRBV4-3 and TRBJ2-5; D not resolved. This CDR3 has 15 residues. The V gene's germline CDR1 is LGHNA and CDR2 YSLEER. V was cut by 1 base and J by 5 bases, with 14 bases left in between. CDR3 bases: TGCGCCAGCAGCCAAGGCCAAGGAGAGTCGGAGACCCAGTACTTC. The encoded protein is CASSQGQGESETQYF.

The rearrangement links TRBV11-2 to TRBJ2-7, with a possible D match to TRBD1 (6 bases). V lost 0 bases to trimming and J lost 0 bases, with 12 bases between them. This CDR3 contains 16 residues. From germline, CDR1 is SGHAT and CDR2 FQNNGV. Written as DNA, the CDR3 is TGTGCCAGCAGCTTAGATCTGACAGGCAGCTCCTACGAGCAGTACTTC. Its translation is CASSLDLTGSSYEQYF.

A few counts support this clonotype. V is TRBV12-3 or TRBV12-4 and J is TRBJ2-3, with a possible D match to TRBD2 (5 bases). V lost 6 bases and J lost 0, with 10 bases in between. The CDR3 runs 14 residues. CDR3 amino acids: CASSGLASTDTQYF. The CDR3 DNA reads as TGTGCCAGCAGCGGACTGGCTAGCACAGATACGCAGTATTTT.

The chain carries TRBV5-1 and TRBJ2-5; TRBD2 agrees at 11 bases. The CDR3 contains 20 residues. Germline V lookup: CDR1 SGHRS, CDR2 YFSETQ. Trimming removed 3 bases from V and 6 bases from J; junction bases left unmatched: 22. CDR3 in amino acids: CASSSSPGTSGDLGRKTQYF. In DNA form, the CDR3 reads TGCGCCAGCAGCTCAAGCCCCGGGACTAGCGGAGACCTCGGGCGAAAGACCCAGTACTTC.

This chain links TRBV4-2 with TRBJ1-1, with D possibly being TRBD1 (5 bases). The CDR3 has 18 residues. Per the germline V gene, CDR1 is LGHNA and CDR2 is YNFKEQ. V gave up 2 bases and J gave up 2 bases, with 21 bases separating them. CDR3 residues: CASSQLFVGGGKNTEAFF. The CDR3 DNA is TGTGCCAGCAGCCAACTCTTCGTCGGGGGAGGAAAAAACACTGAAGCTTTCTTT.

The table lists this clonotype with a few counts. V gene TRBV18 combines with J gene TRBJ2-3; D uncertain. The CDR3 runs 14 residues. The ends were cut back, 5 bases at V and 0 bases at J, with 9 bases in the middle. Looked up from germline, CDR1 is KGHSH and CDR2 is LQKENI. In DNA, the CDR3 is TGTGCCAGCTCATTTACAGATAGCACAGATACGCAGTATTTT. It specifies CASSFTDSTDTQYF.

The genes are TRBV4-3 and TRBJ2-2, with 8 nucleotides matching TRBD1. V shed 4 bases, J shed 3 bases, and the junction held 1 base outside the gene matches. The CDR3 sequence is 14 residues long. Germline CDR1 is LGHNA and CDR2 is YSLEER. CDR3 coding DNA: TGCGCCAGCAGCCCAGGGGGCTACACCGGGGAGCTGTTTTTT. Amino acids: CASSPGGYTGELFF.